The sequence of this T cell receptor beta chain was determined in a study of blood T cell repertoires in COVID-19. Study summary: Donors in the United States, Italy and Spain gave samples during acute or convalescent COVID-19.

Repertoires were generated with immunoSEQ multiplex PCR, while TCRdb's copy carries only in-frame clones and drops some. The sample lists more than 200,000 clones, roughly three quarters occurring once. This receptor was identified in a woman aged 40 to 50 with active or convalescent COVID-19. Sequenced sample: peripheral blood.

This CDR3 reads CAISEGGTDTEAFF. DNA of the CDR3: TGTGCCATCAGTGAGGGAGGGACCGACACTGAAGCTTTCTTT. The chain employs TRBV10-3 and TRBJ1-1, with D possibly matching TRBD1 (5 bases). Germline V gives CDR1 ENHRY, CDR2 SYGVKD. This CDR3 spans 14 amino acids. Trimming removed 2 bases at V and 3 bases at J, with 10 bases between.